One T cell receptor beta chain is described in this entry. This clonotype was recorded a few times. Its antigen is still unknown. The sample holds no much larger clone one base away, and base qualities are not on file. These data are taken from a study of identical twins (dated by TCRdb to 2016 to 2017). A note on the overall study: The study deep-sequenced TCR alpha and beta repertoires from monozygotic twins, unrelated adults of various ages and cord blood to test whether fetal clonotypes persist. To rule out contamination, replicate twin experiments were performed at different times with different library preparation protocols. Study-wide findings and limitations: Fewer insertions were carried by abundant cord blood beta clonotypes, a similar but weaker trend appeared in young adult naive repertoires, and no such trend appeared in memory repertoires. In beta out-of-frame sequences, excess twin sharing was weaker, because having fewer shared sequences lowered the signal-to-noise ratio. Compared with coincidental sharing between unrelated individuals, out-of-frame TCR alpha sequences shared between twins showed an excess of sequences with low generation probability. Conclusions relied on cross-sectional statistical analysis, since the same donors could not be followed over many years. In monozygotic twins, out-of-frame TCR alpha sharing was systematically underestimated by recombination models, although the models agreed with sharing between unrelated individuals. Invariant T cells such as MAIT and iNKT could partly confound zero-insertion analyses, though diverse VJ usage argued against this for most clonotypes.

To prepare the library, 5' RACE was applied. The reads were generated on an Illumina HiSeq 2000. A universal primer binding site was introduced by template switching, and a unique molecular identifier was present in the final cDNA, enabling accurate counting of TCR cDNA molecules. First-strand cDNA for TCR alpha and beta chains was synthesized from specific primers in the conserved constant-segment region. To control for contamination, every cDNA library was double barcoded, receiving both a SMART-Mk sample barcode and Illumina barcodes. TruSeq adapter sequences along with Illumina sample barcodes were introduced in two successive PCR steps. The TCR alpha and beta cDNA libraries were sequenced on the Illumina HiSeq platform using custom primers. Per the authors' processing: Raw reads were processed with MiGEC to extract unique molecular identifiers, and MiXCR was used to determine CDR3 positions. Recombination models were inferred per individual with the repgenHMM and IGoR tools using an EM algorithm. Shared clonotypes were analyzed with the tcR package in R, and sharing was normalized by the product of cloneset sizes. To study raw recombination free of thymic and clonal selection effects, out-of-frame nonproductive sequences were analyzed. TCRdb's own reprocessing of the public reads used fastp at Q25 and MiXCR and kept productive beta chains. All rows with the same CDR3 protein become a single entry with the most common DNA and genes. TCRdb's processing, not the authors' own work, is the source of the V and J calls. The sample contains about 280,000 distinct CDR3 sequences, approximately 8% of them found a single time. Less than 2.5% of the sample lies in the top ten.

V is pared back by 6 bases and J by 5 bases, with 22 bases lying between the germline termini. The cysteine opens and the phenylalanine closes a CDR3 of 16 amino acids. The sequence is cut down to CDR3 DNA, 48 bases in frame from base 1. Only healthy Caucasian donors were included. Three pairs of female monozygotic twins, all aged roughly 18 to 29 years, made up the twin cohort. Using Miltenyi CD45RO+ enrichment and human naive T-cell isolation kits, memory (CD45RO+) and naive T cells were isolated from PBMC. This sample was shared with a second study, whose subject was yellow fever vaccine responses in identical twins. That second report states: According to the authors, in identical twins the way T cells responded to vaccination appeared partly convergent and partly personalized. The study precisely tracked vaccine-responding T cell clones in identical twins.

The sequencing sample was made of memory (CD45RO+) T cells sorted from blood. The cell subset or site label of this sample denotes: CD45RO+ enriched T cells. The origin of this receptor is a woman under 30 in good health. The chain uses TRBV5-7 and TRBJ2-3; D gene: possibly TRBD2, on 7 matching bases. TRBV5-7 is an ORF; its function is uncertain. The nucleotide sequence is TGTGCCAGCAAGTACGGGGGGCAGGACGGAGGAGATACGCAGTATTTT. Its translation reads: CASKYGGQDGGDTQYF.